The 20 T cell receptor beta chains presented below share a single source sample, sequenced in a study of control samples from healthy donors and cancer patients. Libraries were prepared by immunoSEQ multiplex PCR; TCRdb keeps only in-frame clonotypes and omits some of them. This repertoire shows roughly 98,000 clones, just over 90% found once; its top ten account for 8%. The sequenced sample consisted of blood. The receptors stem from a man younger than 30 in good health.

The gene calls are TRBV19 and TRBJ1-6; possibly TRBD1 for D (6 bases). Trimming stripped 4 bases from V and 7 bases from J, with 11 bases between. The germline V gene has CDR1 LNHDA and CDR2 SQIVND (reference sequence). The CDR3 extends over 14 amino acids. CDR3 in amino acids: CASSRQEKNSPLHF. CDR3 DNA sequence: TGTGCCAGTAGTAGACAGGAGAAGAATTCACCCCTCCACTTT.

This chain uses TRBV19 with TRBJ2-1, with 8 bases identical to TRBD2. This CDR3 contains 15 residues. V dropped 5 bases and J dropped 2; count of bases not matched to a gene: 5. Germline V gene lookup returns CDR1 LNHDA and CDR2 SQIVND (reference sequence). The CDR3 nucleotides are TGTGCCAGTAGTTCTAGCGGGTTCGCCTACAATGAGCAGTTCTTC. Translated, it gives CASSSSGFAYNEQFF.

The V and J genes are TRBV6-1 and TRBJ1-3; D remains ambiguous. Germline assignment: CDR1 MNHNS and CDR2 SASEGT. V lost 1 base, J lost 0 bases, and 7 bases lay in between. The CDR3 totals 15 residues. Here the CDR3 DNA reads TGTGCCAGCAGTGAAGGGCCGGCCTCTGGAAACACCATATATTTT. This encodes CASSEGPASGNTIYF.

This chain connects TRBV19 to TRBJ2-3, with a weak D call TRBD2 (6 bases). The germline V gene encodes CDR1 LNHDA and CDR2 SQIVND (reference sequence). Trimming took 3 bases from V and 3 from J, leaving 13 bases between them. The CDR3 has 15 amino acids. The CDR3 nucleotides read TGTGCCAGTAGTATCGGACTAAGGAGGACAGATACGCAGTATTTT. Amino acids: CASSIGLRRTDTQYF.

CDR3 bases: TGCGCCAGCAGCGAGGAGGGGGCGCGGGGCTACACCTTC. Amino acid sequence: CASSEEGARGYTF. V and J are TRBV5-1 and TRBJ1-2; 7 bases fit TRBD1. V shed 4 bases, J shed 8 bases, and the junction held 8 bases outside the gene matches. This CDR3 spans 13 amino acids. In germline, CDR1 is SGHRS, CDR2 YFSETQ.

This rearrangement joins TRBV5-6 to TRBJ1-2, with D hard to call. The CDR3 is 13 residues long. CDR1 SGHDT and CDR2 YYEEEE come from the germline V gene. V lost 7 bases and J 0 bases, leaving 10 bases between the germline ends. The CDR3 DNA is TGTGCCAGCGGTACACCGCCTAACTATGGCTACACCTTC. Protein product: CASGTPPNYGYTF.

A single count supports this clone. The chain carries TRBV4-1 and TRBJ1-3; perhaps TRBD1 as D (5 bases). This CDR3 is built from 14 residues. CDR1 and CDR2 (germline): MGHRA, YSYEKL. The V end lost 1 base, the J end lost 8 bases, and 12 bases lay between the germline ends. The CDR3 reads CASSQGGVLYTIYF. The CDR3 DNA reads as TGCGCCAGCAGCCAAGGGGGGGTCTTATACACCATATATTTT.

Concerning this clone itself: At one end, the junction sequence differs from germline, possibly due to a read error. The chain links TRBV6-5 to TRBJ2-1; TRBD1 matches at 7 bases. Germline CDR1 reads MNHEY; CDR2 reads SVGAGI. This CDR3 comprises 13 residues. In DNA, the CDR3 is TGTGTCAGCAGTTACAGGGGCTACAATGAGCAGTTCTTC. It specifies CVSSYRGYNEQFF.

The chain employs TRBV4-1 and TRBJ1-1; D gene uncertain. V shed 1 base and J shed 0 bases, with 15 bases lying between them. The CDR3 spans 17 residues. Germline-derived CDR1 and CDR2 are MGHRA and YSYEKL. CDR3: CASSQGSMRHLNTEAFF. In nucleotides, the CDR3 is TGCGCCAGCAGCCAAGGTTCGATGCGACATTTGAACACTGAAGCTTTCTTT.

This clone was counted a single time. V gene TRBV27 combines with J gene TRBJ1-2, with D perhaps matching TRBD1 (5 bases). Germline V gene lookup returns CDR1 MNHEY and CDR2 SMNVEV (reference sequence). This CDR3 has 16 residues. V shed 5 bases and J shed 7 bases, with 23 bases lying between them. The CDR3 sequence: CASSPHRDGREAGYTF. The DNA of the CDR3 is TGTGCCAGCAGTCCGCACCGGGACGGCCGGGAGGCTGGCTACACCTTC.

The chain uses TRBV3-1 (or the pseudogene TRBV3-2) and TRBJ1-2, with a possible D match to TRBD1 (5 bases). Trimming cost V 0 bases and J 3 bases, with 11 bases left between them. This CDR3 is built from 15 residues. Germline CDR1 is LGHDT and CDR2 is YNNKEL (reference sequence). CDR3 in DNA: TGTGCCAGCAGCCAAGATTGGGGACGGGACTATGGCTACACCTTC. Its translation: CASSQDWGRDYGYTF.

The chain carries TRBV10-3 and TRBJ2-3; 8 bases map to TRBD2. Per germline, CDR1 ENHRY and CDR2 SYGVKD. The CDR3 length is 14 residues. The trim removed 10 bases at V and 0 bases at J, leaving 6 bases unmatched. The DNA of the CDR3 is TGTGCCACCTGGACTAGCCAGAGCACAGATACGCAGTATTTT. It encodes CATWTSQSTDTQYF.

This clone appeared once. The chain is built from TRBV5-6 and TRBJ1-5; 7 bases map to TRBD1. The CDR3 length is 16 residues. CDR1 SGHDT and CDR2 YYEEEE come from the germline V gene. The trim removed 4 bases at V and 3 bases at J, leaving 10 bases unmatched. CDR3 in DNA: TGTGCCAGCAGCCAGGGGGTCTATAAGGACAATCAGCCCCAGCATTTT. Translating it yields CASSQGVYKDNQPQHF.

The V gene is TRBV6-4, the J gene TRBJ1-2; possible D gene TRBD1, 5 bases. This CDR3 is built from 11 residues. Trimming removed 6 bases from V and 5 bases from J, with 7 bases in between. CDR1 MRHNA and CDR2 SNTAGT come from the germline V gene. As DNA, the CDR3 is TGTGCCAGCAGAGGGACGTATGGCTACACCTTC. Its protein product is CASRGTYGYTF.

A few counts support this clone. This rearrangement joins TRBV27 to TRBJ2-1, with 11 nucleotides matching TRBD2. The CDR3 spans 16 residues. Germline V gives CDR1 MNHEY, CDR2 SMNVEV (reference sequence). Trimming took 5 bases from V and 2 from J; bases not matched to a gene: 5. Here the CDR3 reads CASSPRLAGTYNEQFF. The CDR3 region has the DNA TGTGCCAGCAGTCCACGACTAGCGGGGACCTACAATGAGCAGTTCTTC.

This clone was detected once. The chain couples TRBV7-9 to TRBJ1-2; possible D gene TRBD1, 5 bases. With 5 bases removed from V and 1 base from J, the gap between germline ends came to 26 bases. This CDR3 contains 19 residues. The V gene's germline CDR1 is SEHNR and CDR2 FQNEAQ (reference sequence). The CDR3 loop reads CASSNPGPLNGGDNYGYTF. The CDR3 coding sequence is TGTGCCAGCAGCAACCCGGGACCCCTAAACGGGGGGGATAACTATGGCTACACCTTC.

This clone was seen more than once but under ten times. The V and J genes are TRBV6-1 and TRBJ1-4, with D perhaps matching TRBD1 (5 bases). V was clipped by 1 base and J by 5 bases, with 14 bases between them. The CDR3 consists of 16 residues. Germline-derived CDR1 and CDR2 are MNHNS and SASEGT. CDR3 protein: CASSEGRLGGNEKLFF. As DNA, the CDR3 is TGTGCCAGCAGTGAAGGGAGACTGGGGGGAAATGAAAAACTGTTTTTT.

This clone came up once. The rearrangement joins TRBV21-1 to TRBJ1-1; the table gives TRBD1 as D, unverified against the DNA. TRBV21-1 is flagged as a pseudogene. The CDR3 covers 17 residues. This chain's CDR3 is CASIQGGRQRKYTEAFF. In DNA, the CDR3 is TGTGCCAGCATCCAAGGTGGCAGGCAGAGAAAATACACTGAAGCTTTCTTT.

V usage is TRBV19 and J usage is TRBJ1-2; D possibly corresponds to TRBD1 (5 bases). V gave up 4 bases and J gave up 2 bases, with 14 bases separating them. The CDR3 sequence is 15 residues long. From germline, CDR1 is LNHDA and CDR2 SQIVND (reference sequence). The CDR3 region has the DNA TGTGCCAGTAGTAACAGACAGATAATAAACTATGGCTACACCTTC. Translation: CASSNRQIINYGYTF.

The genes are TRBV6-1 and TRBJ1-4, with 7 nucleotides matching TRBD1. V lost 8 bases to trimming and J lost 5 bases; unmatched junction nucleotides: 2. The CDR3 runs 12 residues. Germline CDR1 reads MNHNS; CDR2 reads SASEGT. In DNA form, the CDR3 reads TGTGCCAGCGAGACAGGGAATGAAAAACTGTTTTTT. Residues: CASETGNEKLFF.